This TCR beta chain was observed in a study of cytomegalovirus exposure and HLA in healthy donors. This clone occurred once. Both 60 Vbeta primers and 13 Jbeta primers went into the PCR. This table comes from immunoSEQ multiplex PCR, and its TCRdb copy is limited to in-frame clones, with some not included. Of around 130,000 clones listed, roughly 66% are singletons. Germline loops: CDR1 ENHRY, CDR2 SYGVKD. This CDR3 is 16 amino acids long. The sample taken for sequencing was PBMCs. The clonotype comes from a man between 18 and 29 years old in good health and CMV-seronegative. The V gene is TRBV10-3, the J gene TRBJ2-5, with D possibly being TRBD2 (5 bases). The tail of the sequence fits TRBJ2-7 better, so the J call may be wrong. Here the CDR3 reads CAISARDSAAGDEQYF. The CDR3 DNA is TGTGCCATCAGTGCACGGGATTCCGCGGCAGGCGACGAGCAGTACTTC.